Following are 5 T cell receptor beta chains from one sample sequenced in a study of technical replicates of blood from a few donors. Generated by immunoSEQ multiplex PCR, the TCRdb table keeps only in-frame clones and is missing some. The top ten hold under 5% of the sample, which has approximately 49,000 clones, about 94% seen once. Sequenced input: PBMCs. The receptors shown here come from a human donor in good health. Some clones in this sample may be carry-over from other donors' samples.

The genes are TRBV4-2 and TRBJ2-3; 9 bases are a match to TRBD1. The CDR3 length is 17 residues. Germline lookup yields CDR1 LGHNA and CDR2 YNFKEQ. With 3 bases clipped from V and 2 bases from J, the junction kept 9 bases outside the gene matches. CDR3 nucleotide sequence: TGTGCCAGCAGCCAGGCCTCGGGACAGGGAACCACAGATACGCAGTATTTT. Translation: CASSQASGQGTTDTQYF.

The rearrangement joins TRBV7-6 to TRBJ2-7; 8 bases fit TRBD2. Germline V CDR1 and CDR2: SGHVS, FNYEAQ. This CDR3 spans 15 amino acids. V trimming: 1 base; J trimming: 2 bases; junction bases outside the gene matches: 4. The CDR3 loop is CASSLGRGGPYEQYF. The CDR3 DNA follows: TGTGCCAGCAGCTTAGGCCGCGGGGGGCCCTACGAGCAGTACTTC.

This chain connects TRBV18 to TRBJ1-1; 8 bases map to TRBD1. The CDR3 totals 15 residues. With V trimmed by 5 bases and J by 5 bases, 10 bases remained unmatched. Germline V gene data show CDR1 as KGHSH and CDR2 as LQKENI. The CDR3 nucleotides are TGTGCCAGCTCATCGACCGGGACAGGATGGACTGAAGCTTTCTTT. The encoded protein is CASSSTGTGWTEAFF. The whole variable domain, remainder taken from reference TRBV18 and TRBJ1-1, is NAGVMQNPRHLVRRRGQEARLRCSPMKGHSHVYWYRQLPEEGLKFMVYLQKENIIDESGMPKERFSAEFPKEGPSILRIQQVVRGDSAAYFCASSSTGTGWTEAFFGQGTRLTVV.

This clone was counted a single time. V and J are TRBV5-4 and TRBJ2-7; D is ambiguous. Germline V gives CDR1 SGHNT, CDR2 YYREEE (reference sequence). The V end lost 5 bases, the J end lost 0 bases, and 9 bases lay between the germline ends. The length of the CDR3 is 13 residues. CDR3 coding DNA: TGTGCCAGCAGGCCAGGAAGCTCCTACGAGCAGTACTTC. Protein product: CASRPGSSYEQYF.

The chain combines TRBV5-1 with TRBJ2-5, with D hard to call. The CDR3 sequence is 13 residues long. The germline V gene has CDR1 SGHRS and CDR2 YFSETQ. With 5 bases removed from V and 3 bases from J, the gap between germline ends came to 11 bases. The CDR3 nucleotides read TGCGCCAGCAGTCTACAGACCGAAGAGACCCAGTACTTC. Amino acid sequence: CASSLQTEETQYF. Combining the CDR3 with reference TRBV5-1 and TRBJ2-5 gives the whole variable domain KAGVTQTPRYLIKTRGQQVTLSCSPISGHRSVSWYQQTPGQGLQFLFEYFSETQRNKGNFPGRFSGRQFSNSRSEMNVSTLELGDSALYLCASSLQTEETQYFGPGTRLLVL.